Below are 20 T cell receptor beta chains sequenced from a single sample in a study of cytomegalovirus exposure and HLA in healthy donors. In the PCR, 60 Vbeta and 13 Jbeta primers were used. Some clones are missing from TCRdb's copy, which holds only in-frame ones; the method was immunoSEQ multiplex PCR. The profile shows 200,000 to 250,000 clones, 70% to 85% of them singletons. Sequencing was performed on PBMCs. These receptors all stem from a woman between 40 and 55 years old in good health and CMV-seronegative.

This clone was detected once. The chain is built from TRBV5-1 and TRBJ2-5; 7 nucleotides align to TRBD1. The J call could be wrong; TRBJ2-7 is a better fit for the DNA end. The CDR3 consists of 15 residues. Germline assignment: CDR1 SGHRS and CDR2 YFSETQ. The CDR3 coding sequence is TGCGCCAGCAGCTATGGGGACAGAGTCTCCTACGAGCAGTACTTC. Residues: CASSYGDRVSYEQYF.

A remark on this clone: One junction end disagrees with the germline gene, perhaps due to a read error. This chain connects TRBV30 to TRBJ1-2, with 8 bases lining up with TRBD1. CDR3 length: 13 amino acids. Per germline, CDR1 GTSNPN and CDR2 SVGIG (reference sequence). CDR3 residues: CALGQGANYGYPF. In DNA form, the CDR3 reads TGTGCCCTCGGACAGGGTGCTAACTATGGCTACCCCTTC. Full variable domain (outside the CDR3, taken from reference TRBV30 and TRBJ1-2): SQTIHQWPATLVQPVGSPLSLECTVEGTSNPNLYWYRQAAGRGLQLLFYSVGIGQISSEVPQNLSASRPQDRQFILSSKKLLLSDSGFYLCALGQGANYGYPFGSGTRLTVV.

The chain recombines TRBV4-2 with TRBJ2-2; D is unclear. CDR1 is LGHNA, CDR2 YNFKEQ, per germline. This CDR3 has 14 amino acids. Trimming cost V 2 bases and J 6 bases, with 10 bases left between them. In nucleotides, the CDR3 is TGTGCCAGCAGCCAACCCAGCGACGCCGGGGAGCTGTTTTTT. Encoded protein: CASSQPSDAGELFF.

The table lists this clone with a count of one. J is TRBJ1-3 and V is TRBV27; tentative D call: TRBD1 (6 bases). The CDR3 is 14 residues long. Germline V lookup: CDR1 MNHEY, CDR2 SMNVEV (reference sequence). Deletions cut 5 bases from V and 3 bases from J, with 11 bases between. As DNA, the CDR3 is TGTGCCAGCAGTACCACAGGGAGTGGAAACACCATATATTTT. Translation gives CASSTTGSGNTIYF.

V gene TRBV7-2 combines with J gene TRBJ1-5; D remains ambiguous. Trimming removed 1 base from V and 2 bases from J, with 18 bases in between. CDR3 length equals 18 residues. Germline values: CDR1 SGHTA, CDR2 FQGNSA. CDR3 sequence (DNA): TGTGCCAGCAGCTTAGTGGTCGGGTCACGAAGTGGCAATCAGCCCCAGCATTTT. This gives the protein CASSLVVGSRSGNQPQHF.

The chain joins TRBV7-2 to TRBJ2-7, with TRBD1 identical over 7 bases. Trimming cost V 6 bases and J 6 bases; bases outside gene matches: 14. Germline V gene sequence: CDR1 SGHTA, CDR2 FQGNSA. The CDR3 loop spans 15 amino acids. CDR3 sequence (DNA): TGTGCCAGCAGTTCTACTACGACAGGGTTCGGCGAGCAGTACTTC. It specifies CASSSTTTGFGEQYF. The whole variable domain, remainder taken from reference TRBV7-2 and TRBJ2-7, is GAGVSQSPSNKVTEKGKDVELRCDPISGHTALYWYRQSLGQGLEFLIYFQGNSAPDKSGLPSDRFSAERTGGSVSTLTIQRTQQEDSAVYLCASSSTTTGFGEQYFGPGTRLTVT.

Details on this clone: One end of the junction fails to match germline, which may point to a read error. The V and J genes are TRBV7-9 and TRBJ1-6, with 7 bases fitting TRBD1. This CDR3 is 14 amino acids long. Germline V gene data show CDR1 as SEHNR and CDR2 as FQNEAQ (reference sequence). The CDR3 loop reads CASSPDIQGPPSFF. CDR3 nucleotide sequence: TGTGCCAGCAGCCCCGACATACAGGGGCCGCCATCCTTTTTT.

The chain carries TRBV6-6 and TRBJ2-1; tentative D call: TRBD2 (5 bases). In germline, CDR1 is MNHNY, CDR2 SVGAGI (reference sequence). The CDR3 has 16 residues. Trimming stripped 0 bases from V and 4 bases from J, with 13 bases between. CDR3 DNA: TGTGCCAGCAGTTACTCGCCACTAGGAACTTACAATGAGCAGTTCTTC. This gives the protein CASSYSPLGTYNEQFF.

This clone was seen a single time. The gene calls are TRBV7-6 and TRBJ1-2; D is ambiguous. This CDR3 spans 14 amino acids. From germline, CDR1 is SGHVS and CDR2 FNYEAQ. The V end was cut by 1 base, the J end by 5 bases, with 11 bases between. This CDR3 is CASSLGAGSYGYTF. The CDR3 nucleotides are TGTGCCAGCAGCTTAGGGGCAGGCTCATATGGCTACACCTTC.

The V and J genes are TRBV28 and TRBJ2-1; 10 nucleotides match TRBD2. V dropped 5 bases and J dropped 3; count of bases not matched to a gene: 7. CDR1 and CDR2 from the germline V gene are MDHEN and SYDVKM. CDR3 size: 16 residues. CDR3 nucleotides: TGTGCCAGCAGTGCCGCCGCTAGCGGGGGCTACAATGAGCAGTTCTTC. Its protein product is CASSAAASGGYNEQFF.

The chain combines TRBV30 with TRBJ2-7; weak D call: TRBD1 (5 bases). The germline CDR1 and CDR2 sequences are GTSNPN and SVGIG (reference sequence). The CDR3 extends over 11 amino acids. V lost 4 bases and J 3 bases, leaving 7 bases between the germline ends. The CDR3: CAWTTGYEQYF. The CDR3 nucleotides read TGTGCCTGGACTACAGGCTACGAGCAGTACTTC.

The V gene is TRBV9, the J gene TRBJ2-7; D perhaps matches TRBD1 (5 bases). V was pared by 1 base and J by 3 bases, with 11 bases between. This CDR3 comprises 14 residues. The germline CDR1 and CDR2 sequences are SGDLS and YYNGEE. The CDR3 DNA sequence: TGTGCCAGCAGCGTATATGACAGTGGCTACGAGCAGTACTTC. Protein product: CASSVYDSGYEQYF.

This clone is a singleton in its sample. The V call is TRBV5-1, the J call TRBJ2-3; 9 bases map to TRBD2. V was pared by 0 bases and J by 0 bases, with 5 bases of the junction left unmatched. The CDR3 extends over 17 amino acids. In germline, CDR1 is SGHRS, CDR2 YFSETQ. CDR3 amino acids: CASSLVLAGPSTDTQYF. Written as DNA, the CDR3 is TGCGCCAGCAGCTTGGTCCTAGCGGGGCCTAGCACAGATACGCAGTATTTT. Full variable domain (missing parts from reference TRBV5-1 and TRBJ2-3): KAGVTQTPRYLIKTRGQQVTLSCSPISGHRSVSWYQQTPGQGLQFLFEYFSETQRNKGNFPGRFSGRQFSNSRSEMNVSTLELGDSALYLCASSLVLAGPSTDTQYFGPGTRLTVL.

This sequence joins TRBV18 and TRBJ2-1, with D hard to call. Looked up from germline, CDR1 is KGHSH and CDR2 is LQKENI. CDR3 length: 16 residues. V lost 3 bases and J 2 bases, leaving 14 bases between the germline ends. The CDR3 region is CASSPRRQFAYNEQFF. Written as DNA, the CDR3 is TGTGCCAGCTCACCGCGCCGACAATTTGCCTACAATGAGCAGTTCTTC.

The chain links TRBV7-8 to TRBJ1-3, with TRBD1 identical over 8 bases. This CDR3 comprises 15 residues. Per germline, CDR1 SGHVS and CDR2 FQNEAQ. J gave up 2 bases and V 7 bases, and 7 bases lay outside the gene matches. The CDR3 region is CASTPRQGPGNTIYF. The CDR3 region has the DNA TGTGCCAGCACCCCCAGACAGGGGCCTGGAAACACCATATATTTT.

The V and J genes are TRBV7-9 and TRBJ2-1, with 8 nucleotides matching TRBD2. This CDR3 region has 16 residues. Germline V gene lookup returns CDR1 SEHNR and CDR2 FQNEAQ (reference sequence). The trim removed 2 bases at V and 6 bases at J, leaving 9 bases unmatched. CDR3 sequence reads: CASSLPGGGVPNEQFF. The DNA for the CDR3 is TGTGCCAGCAGCTTACCGGGAGGGGGGGTCCCCAATGAGCAGTTCTTC.

This chain links TRBV12-5 with TRBJ2-3; a possible D gene is TRBD1 (6 bases). V was pared by 0 bases and J by 5 bases, with 15 bases between. Germline CDR1 and CDR2: LGHNT and FRNRAP. The CDR3 length is 16 residues. Here the CDR3 DNA reads TGTGCTAGTGGTTTGGTAAGCCCCAGGGGATTAGATACGCAGTATTTT. Translated, it gives CASGLVSPRGLDTQYF. Supplemented by reference TRBV12-5 and TRBJ2-3, the full variable domain reads DARVTQTPRHKVTEMGQEVTMRCQPILGHNTVFWYRQTMMQGLELLAYFRNRAPLDDSGMPKDRFSAEMPDATLATLKIQPSEPRDSAVYFCASGLVSPRGLDTQYFGPGTRLTVL.

The sample holds a few counts of this clone. The chain employs TRBV4-1 and TRBJ1-4, with a weak D call TRBD1 (6 bases). This CDR3 region has 15 residues. V lost 1 base to trimming and J lost 7 bases, with 13 bases between them. Germline loops: CDR1 MGHRA, CDR2 YSYEKL. The CDR3 DNA is TGCGCCAGCAGCCAAGTGGGCCAGGGGAGTGAAAAACTGTTTTTT. Its translation is CASSQVGQGSEKLFF.

V and J are TRBV6-6 and TRBJ2-1; tentative D call: TRBD1 (6 bases). Germline V lookup: CDR1 MNHNY, CDR2 SVGAGI (reference sequence). The CDR3 spans 15 residues. V lost 7 bases, J lost 0 bases, and 13 bases lay in between. As DNA, the CDR3 is TGTGCCAGCAACGTAGACAGGACCTCCTACAATGAGCAGTTCTTC. This codes for CASNVDRTSYNEQFF.

The chain has TRBV7-9 and TRBJ1-5; 7 bases align to TRBD1. Germline V gene sequence: CDR1 SEHNR, CDR2 FQNEAQ (reference sequence). The CDR3 sequence is 17 residues long. The V segment lost 1 base and the J segment 2 bases; nucleotides outside the gene matches: 8. The CDR3 is CASSLVGGSGGNQPQHF. The DNA of the CDR3 is TGTGCCAGCAGCTTAGTAGGGGGCTCGGGGGGCAATCAGCCCCAGCATTTT.